What follows describes a single TCR beta chain. After removal of 0 bases from V and 4 bases from J, the junction contained 7 bases not matched to a gene. The germline V gene encodes CDR1 SEHNR and CDR2 FQNEAQ (reference sequence). The CDR3 consists of 16 residues. This specimen belongs to a study of blood T cell repertoires in COVID-19. Background on the study: Sites across the United States, Italy and Spain contributed samples from acute and convalescent COVID-19. T cells, B-cell-depleted T cells, or PBMCs supplied cDNA or gDNA.

Original processing notes: Estimation of nucleated cell counts was performed using reference gene primer amplification. Some clones are missing from TCRdb's copy, which holds only in-frame ones; the method was immunoSEQ multiplex PCR. V and J calls and clone size follow that table, whereas D and trimming were derived from the DNA. In the table there are under 150,000 clones, over 75% of which are singletons. V usage is TRBV7-9 and J usage is TRBJ1-2; 8 nucleotides agree with TRBD1. The sample consisted of peripheral blood. The source of this sequence is a man aged 50-60 years with acute or convalescent COVID-19. DNA of the CDR3: TGTGCCAGCAGCTTAGCCAGGGGGCTTAAAGGCTATGGCTACACCTTC. Its translation is CASSLARGLKGYGYTF. Complete variable domain (other parts from reference TRBV7-9 and TRBJ1-2): DTGVSQNPRHKITKRGQNVTFRCDPISEHNRLYWYRQTLGQGPEFLTYFQNEAQLEKSRLLSDRFSAERPKGSFSTLEIQRTEQGDSAMYLCASSLARGLKGYGYTFGSGTRLTVV.